Listed below are T cell receptor beta chains from one sample, sequenced in a study of CD8 T cells in ankylosing spondylitis. TCRdb itself ran the 5' RACE reads through MiXCR, one entry per CDR3 protein. This table has 130,000 or so distinct CDR3 sequences, over 15% appearing once. The specimen sequenced was blood, either unsorted or a sorted T cell fraction (not recorded which). Source of these receptors: a male donor with ankylosing spondylitis. Each CDR3 is given with its conserved first and last residue. A D gene is named only where the DNA matches it firmly. Some rows have no size entry. The others give once, few or many, or a class for an expanded clone.

D: -; J: TRBJ2-3; V: TRBV27; size: -; CDR3: CASSLLQSTDTQYF; DNA: TGTGCCAGCAGTTTACTCCAAAGTACAGATACGCAGTATTTT
D: -; J: TRBJ2-7; V: TRBV9; size: few; CDR3: CASSAGLLTYEQYF; DNA: TGTGCCAGCAGCGCAGGACTTCTGACCTACGAGCAGTACTTC
D: -; J: TRBJ1-1; V: TRBV5-4; size: many; CDR3: CASSSMGNLNTEAFF; DNA: TGTGCCAGCAGCAGCATGGGCAACCTTAACACTGAAGCTTTCTTT
D: -; J: TRBJ2-1; V: TRBV12-3/TRBV12-4; size: few; CDR3: CASSFSIEGEQFF; DNA: TGTGCCAGCAGTTTCAGTATTGAGGGAGAGCAGTTCTTC
D: TRBD1; J: TRBJ2-7; V: TRBV18; size: few; CDR3: CASSPWSGQPYEQYF; DNA: TGTGCCAGCTCACCATGGTCGGGACAGCCCTACGAGCAGTACTTC
D: TRBD2; J: TRBJ2-1; V: TRBV20-1; size: few; CDR3: CSASSLAGVDEQFF; DNA: TGCAGTGCTAGTAGTCTAGCGGGAGTGGATGAGCAGTTCTTC
D: -; J: TRBJ1-2; V: TRBV29-1; size: many; CDR3: CSVRDSYGYTF; DNA: TGCAGCGTCCGGGACTCATATGGCTACACCTTC
D: TRBD2; J: TRBJ2-1; V: TRBV7-9; size: -; CDR3: CASSLGLAGRNEQFF; DNA: TGTGCCAGCAGCTTGGGACTAGCGGGCCGCAATGAGCAGTTCTTC
D: -; J: TRBJ2-5; V: TRBV6-2/TRBV6-3; size: -; CDR3: CATRRRLALVAETQYF; DNA: TGTGCCACCAGAAGAAGGTTAGCGCTGGTTGCAGAGACCCAGTACTTC
D: -; J: TRBJ2-1; V: TRBV5-1; size: -; CDR3: CASSSTRDYNEQFF; DNA: TGCGCCAGCAGCTCGACAAGGGACTACAATGAGCAGTTCTTC
D: TRBD1; J: TRBJ1-2; V: TRBV27; size: few; CDR3: CATWVTGATNLPYGYTF; DNA: TGTGCCACATGGGTGACAGGGGCGACGAACCTACCCTATGGCTACACCTTC
D: -; J: TRBJ2-7; V: TRBV28; size: -; CDR3: CASSFLRSYEQYF; DNA: TGTGCCAGCAGTTTCCTCCGTTCCTACGAGCAGTACTTC
D: -; J: TRBJ2-7; V: TRBV2; size: few; CDR3: CASRGEAPLAYEQYF; DNA: TGTGCCAGCAGGGGTGAGGCCCCTCTGGCCTACGAGCAGTACTTC
D: -; J: TRBJ1-3; V: TRBV7-2; size: -; CDR3: CASSLVFMGDSGNTIYF; DNA: TGTGCCAGCAGCTTAGTTTTTATGGGGGACTCTGGAAACACCATATATTTT
D: -; J: TRBJ2-1; V: TRBV3-1; size: -; CDR3: CASSQDVGGNEQFF; DNA: TGTGCCAGCAGCCAAGACGTTGGGGGCAATGAGCAGTTCTTC
D: -; J: TRBJ2-7; V: TRBV12-3/TRBV12-4; size: many; CDR3: CASSRVSPSYEQYF; DNA: TGTGCCAGCAGTCGAGTGTCCCCATCCTACGAGCAGTACTTC
D: TRBD2; J: TRBJ2-1; V: TRBV4-3; size: -; CDR3: CASSQDSTGGGDEQFF; DNA: TGCGCCAGCAGCCAAGATTCGACGGGGGGAGGGGATGAGCAGTTCTTC
D: TRBD2; J: TRBJ2-5; V: TRBV6-2/TRBV6-3; size: few; CDR3: CASFPSGTSDEETQYF; DNA: TGTGCCAGCTTCCCCTCCGGGACTAGCGACGAAGAGACCCAGTACTTC
D: -; J: TRBJ1-2; V: TRBV7-9; size: -; CDR3: CASSSVGFNYGYTF; DNA: TGTGCCAGCAGCTCAGTCGGATTCAACTATGGCTACACCTTC
D: -; J: TRBJ2-7; V: TRBV5-6; size: -; CDR3: CASSWGDGSYEQYF; DNA: TGTGCCAGCAGCTGGGGGGACGGCTCCTACGAGCAGTACTTC
D: -; J: TRBJ2-7; V: TRBV5-4; size: few; CDR3: CASSLGVFVDEQYF; DNA: TGTGCCAGCAGCTTAGGGGTTTTTGTTGACGAGCAGTACTTC
D: TRBD1; J: TRBJ2-2; V: TRBV29-1; size: few; CDR3: CSVEDIPRQGGSTGELFF; DNA: TGCAGCGTTGAAGATATCCCCCGACAGGGTGGGAGCACCGGGGAGCTGTTTTTT
D: TRBD2; J: TRBJ2-3; V: TRBV14; size: -; CDR3: CASSQDIGLADTDTQYF; DNA: TGTGCCAGCAGCCAAGATATAGGACTAGCGGACACAGATACGCAGTATTTT
D: -; J: TRBJ1-2; V: TRBV2; size: -; CDR3: CASPGYNYGYTF; DNA: TGTGCCAGCCCGGGCTACAACTATGGCTACACCTTC
D: -; J: TRBJ2-7; V: TRBV7-9; size: -; CDR3: CASSAGGVSYEQYF; DNA: TGTGCCAGCAGCGCAGGGGGGGTTTCGTACGAGCAGTACTTC
D: TRBD1; J: TRBJ1-6; V: TRBV25-1; size: -; CDR3: CASSETQGAGSPLHF; DNA: TGTGCCAGCAGTGAAACTCAGGGGGCCGGTTCACCCCTCCACTTT
D: -; J: TRBJ1-1; V: TRBV9; size: many; CDR3: CASSVGSNTEAFF; DNA: TGTGCCAGCAGCGTGGGATCGAACACTGAAGCTTTCTTT
D: TRBD1; J: TRBJ1-5; V: TRBV13; size: -; CDR3: CASSLGPGQGDQPQHF; DNA: TGTGCCAGCAGCTTAGGCCCCGGACAGGGCGATCAGCCCCAGCATTTT
D: TRBD1; J: TRBJ1-5; V: TRBV12-3/TRBV12-4; size: -; CDR3: CASSPGGGAHQPQHF; DNA: TGTGCCAGCAGTCCAGGGGGGGGAGCCCATCAGCCCCAGCATTTT
D: TRBD2; J: TRBJ2-2; V: TRBV2; size: -; CDR3: CASSEPSGLAAEGTGELFF; DNA: TGTGCCAGCAGTGAGCCGTCGGGACTAGCTGCTGAAGGGACCGGGGAGCTGTTTTTT
D: TRBD1; J: TRBJ1-2; V: TRBV7-9; size: -; CDR3: CASSKGQGGGYTF; DNA: TGTGCCAGCAGCAAGGGACAGGGAGGAGGCTACACCTTC
D: TRBD2; J: TRBJ2-1; V: TRBV27; size: -; CDR3: CASKLSSGLAGDGSYNEQFF; DNA: TGTGCCAGCAAGTTGTCCTCGGGACTAGCGGGAGACGGGTCCTACAATGAGCAGTTCTTC
D: TRBD2; J: TRBJ2-5; V: TRBV2; size: -; CDR3: CASRPGHPFGLAAQETQYF; DNA: TGTGCCAGCAGGCCGGGACATCCCTTTGGACTAGCGGCTCAAGAGACCCAGTACTTC
D: TRBD2; J: TRBJ2-3; V: TRBV4-3; size: -; CDR3: CASSSRLAGVGLPTDTQYF; DNA: TGCGCCAGCAGCTCGCGTCTAGCGGGAGTAGGGCTTCCCACAGATACGCAGTATTTT
D: -; J: TRBJ1-5; V: TRBV7-9; size: -; CDR3: CASSLEGEKNQPQHF; DNA: TGTGCCAGCAGCTTAGAGGGCGAAAAAAATCAGCCCCAGCATTTT
D: TRBD2; J: TRBJ2-4; V: TRBV20-1; size: few; CDR3: CSVAGTSGSFNIQYF; DNA: TGCAGTGTTGCTGGGACTAGCGGGAGTTTTAACATTCAGTACTTC
D: -; J: TRBJ2-7; V: TRBV29-1; size: many; CDR3: CSVEWTSSKALNSYEQYF; DNA: TGCAGCGTTGAATGGACAAGCTCCAAGGCCCTCAATTCCTACGAGCAGTACTTC
D: -; J: TRBJ2-4; V: TRBV7-9; size: many; CDR3: CASSTTEIQYF; DNA: TGTGCCAGCAGCACGACTGAGATTCAGTACTTC
D: -; J: TRBJ1-1; V: TRBV12-3/TRBV12-4; size: -; CDR3: CASSSWGNTEAFF; DNA: TGTGCCAGCAGTTCGTGGGGGAACACTGAAGCTTTCTTT
D: TRBD2; J: TRBJ2-3; V: TRBV5-1; size: -; CDR3: CASSLGGSPDTQYF; DNA: TGCGCCAGCAGCTTGGGCGGGAGCCCAGATACGCAGTATTTT
D: -; J: TRBJ1-5; V: TRBV5-1; size: few; CDR3: CASSSRGWDNQPQHF; DNA: TGCGCCAGCAGCTCCAGGGGTTGGGACAATCAGCCCCAGCATTTT
D: -; J: TRBJ2-3; V: TRBV27; size: few; CDR3: CASSTYSPRMADTQYF; DNA: TGTGCCAGCAGTACCTACAGCCCCCGGATGGCAGATACGCAGTATTTT
D: -; J: TRBJ2-5; V: TRBV27; size: -; CDR3: CASSTAEGPFQETQYF; DNA: TGTGCCAGCAGTACAGCAGAAGGACCCTTTCAAGAGACCCAGTACTTC
D: TRBD2; J: TRBJ2-5; V: TRBV6-5; size: few; CDR3: CASSYSSSGTRGGETQYF; DNA: TGTGCCAGCAGTTACTCATCTAGCGGGACGAGGGGGGGGGAGACCCAGTACTTC
D: TRBD2; J: TRBJ2-7; V: TRBV20-1; size: -; CDR3: CSARASGSSYEQYF; DNA: TGCAGTGCTAGGGCTAGCGGGAGCTCCTACGAGCAGTACTTC
D: TRBD2; J: TRBJ2-3; V: TRBV4-3; size: few; CDR3: CASSQGTSGRLDTQYF; DNA: TGCGCCAGCAGCCAGGGGACTAGCGGGAGGTTAGATACGCAGTATTTT
D: TRBD2; J: TRBJ2-1; V: TRBV27; size: -; CDR3: CASSTGTSGGNEQFF; DNA: TGTGCCAGCAGTACCGGGACTAGCGGGGGGAATGAGCAGTTCTTC
D: TRBD2; J: TRBJ2-1; V: TRBV12-3/TRBV12-4; size: many; CDR3: CASSPRAGGVSEQFF; DNA: TGTGCCAGCAGTCCCCGAGCGGGAGGGGTGAGTGAGCAGTTCTTC
D: -; J: TRBJ2-1; V: TRBV29-1; size: -; CDR3: CSLPGPINEQFF; DNA: TGCAGCCTCCCGGGACCCATCAATGAGCAGTTCTTC